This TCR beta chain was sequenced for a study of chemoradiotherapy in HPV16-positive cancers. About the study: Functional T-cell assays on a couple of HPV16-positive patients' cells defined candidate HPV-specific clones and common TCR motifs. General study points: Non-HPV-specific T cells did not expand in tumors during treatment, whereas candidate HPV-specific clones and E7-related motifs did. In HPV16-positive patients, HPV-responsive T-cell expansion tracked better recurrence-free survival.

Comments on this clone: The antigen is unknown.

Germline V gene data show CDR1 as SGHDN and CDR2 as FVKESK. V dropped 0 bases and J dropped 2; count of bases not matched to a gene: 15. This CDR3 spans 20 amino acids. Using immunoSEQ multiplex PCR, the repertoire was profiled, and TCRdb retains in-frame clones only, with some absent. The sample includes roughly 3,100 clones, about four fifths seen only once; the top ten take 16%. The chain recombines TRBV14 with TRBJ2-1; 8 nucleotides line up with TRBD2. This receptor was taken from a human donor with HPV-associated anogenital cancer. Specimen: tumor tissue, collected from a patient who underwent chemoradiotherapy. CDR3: CASSQDRGSGTPSPYNEQFF. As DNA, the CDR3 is TGTGCCAGCAGCCAAGATCGCGGTAGCGGGACCCCAAGCCCCTACAATGAGCAGTTCTTC.